The clone carrying this T cell receptor beta chain appeared a single time. Patients of the Seattle cohort, enrolled during active infection, were followed longitudinally. This sample stems from a study of blood T cell repertoires in COVID-19. Study-level background: Sites across the United States, Italy and Spain contributed samples from acute and convalescent COVID-19. The cDNA or gDNA used as material had been derived from T cells, B-cell-depleted T cells, or PBMCs.

The germline gives CDR1 GTSNPN, CDR2 SVGIG (reference sequence). V was shortened by 4 bases and J by 7 bases, with 16 bases between the two germline ends. CDR3 size: 13 residues. Here immunoSEQ multiplex PCR was the method, and the copy in TCRdb shows in-frame clones only, minus some. The sample lists about 76,000 clones; around 83% were seen once. The rearrangement joins TRBV30 to TRBJ1-1; a possible D gene is TRBD1 (6 bases). Sequenced sample: peripheral blood. The origin of this receptor is a man in his 60s with COVID-19, enrolled during active disease. The CDR3 protein is CAWKPGHPNEAFF. CDR3 nucleotide sequence: TGTGCCTGGAAACCGGGACACCCAAATGAAGCTTTCTTT.